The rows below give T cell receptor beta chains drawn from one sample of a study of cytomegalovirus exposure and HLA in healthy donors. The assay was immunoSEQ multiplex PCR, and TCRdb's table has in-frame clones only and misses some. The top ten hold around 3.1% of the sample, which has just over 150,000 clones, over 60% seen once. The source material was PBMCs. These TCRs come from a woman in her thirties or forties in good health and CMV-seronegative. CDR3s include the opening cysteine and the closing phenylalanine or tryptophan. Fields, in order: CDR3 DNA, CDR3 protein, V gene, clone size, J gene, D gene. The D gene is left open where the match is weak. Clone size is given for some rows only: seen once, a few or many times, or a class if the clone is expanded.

CDR3nt: TGTGCCAGCAGCGGCAACTTAGCGGGGGGGGGAGAGACCCAGTACTTC
CDR3aa: CASSGNLAGGGETQYF
v_gene: TRBV7-6
abundance: .
j_gene: TRBJ2-5
d_gene: TRBD2

CDR3nt: TGTGCCACCAGCAGAGATTTTAGCGGGGGCAAAAACATTCAGTACTTC
CDR3aa: CATSRDFSGGKNIQYF
v_gene: TRBV15
abundance: .
j_gene: TRBJ2-4
d_gene: TRBD2

CDR3nt: TGCGCCAGCAGCGCCTCCTCGGGGAACTATGGCTACACCTTC
CDR3aa: CASSASSGNYGYTF
v_gene: TRBV5-1
abundance: .
j_gene: TRBJ1-2
d_gene: .

CDR3nt: TGTGCCAGCAGTTCCCAGGGCAGGGGAGCCTACGAGCAGTACTTC
CDR3aa: CASSSQGRGAYEQYF
v_gene: TRBV28
abundance: .
j_gene: TRBJ2-7
d_gene: .

CDR3nt: TGTGCCAGCAGCTTTCCAGGGGGCGGAGGCTACACCTTC
CDR3aa: CASSFPGGGGYTF
v_gene: TRBV13
abundance: .
j_gene: TRBJ1-2
d_gene: TRBD1

CDR3nt: TGTGCCAGCAGCATACCCGGGACAGGGTCTGTTACGCAGTATTTT
CDR3aa: CASSIPGTGSVTQYF
v_gene: TRBV11-2
abundance: .
j_gene: TRBJ2-3
d_gene: TRBD1

CDR3nt: TGTGCCAGCAGCTTGGGACAGGGGGCGGGGGAGACCCAGTACTTC
CDR3aa: CASSLGQGAGETQYF
v_gene: TRBV5-4
abundance: .
j_gene: TRBJ2-5
d_gene: TRBD1

CDR3nt: TGCGCCAGCAGCCAAGGAGTTACGGGACTAGCGGGGGGAACTAGCACAGATACGCAGTATTTT
CDR3aa: CASSQGVTGLAGGTSTDTQYF
v_gene: TRBV4-1
abundance: .
j_gene: TRBJ2-3
d_gene: TRBD2

CDR3nt: TGTGCCAGCAGCTTGGAGCGGGGGTTGTGGAATGAGCAGTTCTTC
CDR3aa: CASSLERGLWNEQFF
v_gene: TRBV5-6
abundance: once
j_gene: TRBJ2-1
d_gene: TRBD2

CDR3nt: TGTGCCAGCAGTTCGAGGACAGGGGGCCATACGCAGTATTTT
CDR3aa: CASSSRTGGHTQYF
v_gene: TRBV6-5
abundance: .
j_gene: TRBJ2-3
d_gene: TRBD1

CDR3nt: TGCGCCAGCAGCCCGCAGGCAGCCCCAAGAGAGACCCAGTACTTC
CDR3aa: CASSPQAAPRETQYF
v_gene: TRBV5-1
abundance: once
j_gene: TRBJ2-5
d_gene: .

CDR3nt: TGCGCCAGCAGCCAAATCACTATGAACACTGAAGCTTTCTTT
CDR3aa: CASSQITMNTEAFF
v_gene: TRBV4-1
abundance: .
j_gene: TRBJ1-1
d_gene: .

CDR3nt: TGTGCCAGCAGCTTGTCTAAGCAGGGGGCAGGCTACACCTTC
CDR3aa: CASSLSKQGAGYTF
v_gene: TRBV7-3
abundance: once
j_gene: TRBJ1-2
d_gene: TRBD1

CDR3nt: TGTGCCAGCAGCCTGACAGGGAAGGACTATGGCTACACCTTC
CDR3aa: CASSLTGKDYGYTF
v_gene: TRBV2
abundance: .
j_gene: TRBJ1-2
d_gene: TRBD1

CDR3nt: TGTGCCAGTAGCTCTTCCTGGGACAGGGGGCGGAATGAGCAGTTCTTC
CDR3aa: CASSSSWDRGRNEQFF
v_gene: TRBV19
abundance: .
j_gene: TRBJ2-1
d_gene: TRBD1

CDR3nt: TGTGCCAGCAGCTTACAGGGGGCCGGCTATGGCTACACCTTC
CDR3aa: CASSLQGAGYGYTF
v_gene: TRBV13
abundance: .
j_gene: TRBJ1-2
d_gene: TRBD1

CDR3nt: TGTGCCAGTAAACGGGGAGGGTTCTATGGCTACACCTTC
CDR3aa: CASKRGGFYGYTF
v_gene: TRBV19
abundance: .
j_gene: TRBJ1-2
d_gene: .

CDR3nt: TGCGCCAGCAGCTTCAACAGGGGAGCTTCCTACGAGCAGTACTTC
CDR3aa: CASSFNRGASYEQYF
v_gene: TRBV5-1
abundance: once
j_gene: TRBJ2-7
d_gene: TRBD1

CDR3nt: TGCACCAGCAGCCTTGAGACTAGCGGGGGGCCCACAGATACGCAGTATTTT
CDR3aa: CTSSLETSGGPTDTQYF
v_gene: TRBV5-1
abundance: .
j_gene: TRBJ2-3
d_gene: TRBD2

CDR3nt: TGCGCCAGCAGTGTAGTAGCGGGGGGGCTATACGAGCAGTACTTC
CDR3aa: CASSVVAGGLYEQYF
v_gene: TRBV10-2
abundance: .
j_gene: TRBJ2-7
d_gene: TRBD2

CDR3nt: TGTGCCAGCAGCCCTCTGGGGGGGGGTTCCTTCGGGGAGCTGTTTTTT
CDR3aa: CASSPLGGGSFGELFF
v_gene: TRBV9
abundance: .
j_gene: TRBJ2-2
d_gene: TRBD2

CDR3nt: TGTGCCAGCAGTCCACCCACAGGGACCACTGAAGCTTTCTTT
CDR3aa: CASSPPTGTTEAFF
v_gene: TRBV6-5
abundance: few
j_gene: TRBJ1-1
d_gene: .

CDR3nt: TGTGCCAGCAACACCGGGACAAACACCGGGGAGCTGTTTTTT
CDR3aa: CASNTGTNTGELFF
v_gene: TRBV27
abundance: .
j_gene: TRBJ2-2
d_gene: .

CDR3nt: TGTGCCAGCAGCCTAATACAGGGCTTCCCCCTTATCTCTGGAAACACCATATATTTT
CDR3aa: CASSLIQGFPLISGNTIYF
v_gene: TRBV7-9
abundance: few
j_gene: TRBJ1-3
d_gene: .

CDR3nt: TGTGCCAGCAGCTTAGTTGGGGGGGCTAGCACAGATACGCAGTATTTT
CDR3aa: CASSLVGGASTDTQYF
v_gene: TRBV7-8
abundance: .
j_gene: TRBJ2-3
d_gene: .

CDR3nt: TGCGCCAGCAGCCAAGGAATTCAGGGGCTCAGATCATTTGAAGCTTTCTTT
CDR3aa: CASSQGIQGLRSFEAFF
v_gene: TRBV4-1
abundance: .
j_gene: TRBJ1-1
d_gene: .

CDR3nt: TGTGCCAGCAGCTTATCGGGACAGGGAAAAAGAAATTCACCCCTCCACTTT
CDR3aa: CASSLSGQGKRNSPLHF
v_gene: TRBV11-1
abundance: .
j_gene: TRBJ1-6
d_gene: TRBD1

CDR3nt: TGTGCCAGCAGCCCACAGACAGTCCAAGAGACCCAGTACTTC
CDR3aa: CASSPQTVQETQYF
v_gene: TRBV7-9
abundance: .
j_gene: TRBJ2-5
d_gene: .

CDR3nt: TGTGCCCGCCTAACACAGGGTTTGAGAGGCTACACCTTC
CDR3aa: CARLTQGLRGYTF
v_gene: TRBV6-5
abundance: .
j_gene: TRBJ1-2
d_gene: .

CDR3nt: TGCGCCAGCAGCTCCTCTACTAGCGGGACCTACAATGAGCAGTTCTTC
CDR3aa: CASSSSTSGTYNEQFF
v_gene: TRBV5-1
abundance: .
j_gene: TRBJ2-1
d_gene: TRBD2

CDR3nt: TGTGCCAGCAGCCCGACAGGTCCAAGTGAAAAACTGTTTTTT
CDR3aa: CASSPTGPSEKLFF
v_gene: TRBV7-9
abundance: .
j_gene: TRBJ1-4
d_gene: .

CDR3nt: TGTGCCAGCAGCCCGGACAGGGGAAACTACGAGCAGTACTTC
CDR3aa: CASSPDRGNYEQYF
v_gene: TRBV6-5
abundance: .
j_gene: TRBJ2-7
d_gene: TRBD1

CDR3nt: TGTGCCAAGACAAATAGCGGGCAAGAGACCCAGTACTTC
CDR3aa: CAKTNSGQETQYF
v_gene: TRBV2
abundance: .
j_gene: TRBJ2-5
d_gene: TRBD2

CDR3nt: TGTGCCAGCAGCGTAGCTGTCAGTAACACTGAAGCTTTCTTT
CDR3aa: CASSVAVSNTEAFF
v_gene: TRBV9
abundance: .
j_gene: TRBJ1-1
d_gene: .

CDR3nt: TGCGCCACCAGCAATGCGGGACAGGGGATCTACGAGCAGTACTTC
CDR3aa: CATSNAGQGIYEQYF
v_gene: TRBV15
abundance: .
j_gene: TRBJ2-7
d_gene: TRBD1

CDR3nt: TGTGCCAGCAGAAGCGGGGGGGAGCAAGAGACCCAGTACTTC
CDR3aa: CASRSGGEQETQYF
v_gene: TRBV7-9
abundance: .
j_gene: TRBJ2-5
d_gene: TRBD2

CDR3nt: TGTGCCAGCACGCTCCAGGGTCTCAATCAGCCCCAGCATTTT
CDR3aa: CASTLQGLNQPQHF
v_gene: TRBV2
abundance: few
j_gene: TRBJ1-5
d_gene: .

CDR3nt: TGCGCCAGCAGCTTATCGGGACAGAGAGAGACCCAGTACTTC
CDR3aa: CASSLSGQRETQYF
v_gene: TRBV5-1
abundance: few
j_gene: TRBJ2-5
d_gene: TRBD1

CDR3nt: TGTGCCAGCAGTTTATCACAGGGTATTGGTGGCTACACCTTC
CDR3aa: CASSLSQGIGGYTF
v_gene: TRBV27
abundance: .
j_gene: TRBJ1-2
d_gene: .

CDR3nt: TGTGCCAGCAGCTTACGTGGCAGCAATCAGCCCCAGCATTTT
CDR3aa: CASSLRGSNQPQHF
v_gene: TRBV7-2
abundance: .
j_gene: TRBJ1-5
d_gene: .

CDR3nt: TGTGCCAGCAGCGTAGAGTACGTGGAGGGCGGGACAGATACGCAGTATTTT
CDR3aa: CASSVEYVEGGTDTQYF
v_gene: TRBV9
abundance: .
j_gene: TRBJ2-3
d_gene: .

CDR3nt: TGTGCCAGCAGTCCAAGACAGCCGAGCTCCTATAATTCACCCCTCCACTTT
CDR3aa: CASSPRQPSSYNSPLHF
v_gene: TRBV9
abundance: .
j_gene: TRBJ1-6
d_gene: .